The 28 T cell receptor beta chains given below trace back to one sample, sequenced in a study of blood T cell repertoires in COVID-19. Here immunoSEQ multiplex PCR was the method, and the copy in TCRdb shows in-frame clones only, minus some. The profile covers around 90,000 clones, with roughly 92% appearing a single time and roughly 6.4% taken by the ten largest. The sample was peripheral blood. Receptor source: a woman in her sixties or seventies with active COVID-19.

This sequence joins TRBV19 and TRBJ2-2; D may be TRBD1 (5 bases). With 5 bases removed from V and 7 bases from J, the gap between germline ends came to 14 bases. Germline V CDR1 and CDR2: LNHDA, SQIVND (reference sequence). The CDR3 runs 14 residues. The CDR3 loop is CASSFRDGIGELFF. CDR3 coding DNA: TGTGCCAGTAGTTTCAGGGATGGGATCGGGGAGCTGTTTTTT.

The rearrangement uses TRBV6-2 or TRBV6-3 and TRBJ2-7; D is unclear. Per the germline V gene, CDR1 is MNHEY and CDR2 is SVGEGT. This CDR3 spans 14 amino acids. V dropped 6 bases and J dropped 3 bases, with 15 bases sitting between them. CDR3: CASSQDMGNYEQYF. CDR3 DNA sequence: TGTGCCAGCAGCCAAGACATGGGCAACTACGAGCAGTACTTC.

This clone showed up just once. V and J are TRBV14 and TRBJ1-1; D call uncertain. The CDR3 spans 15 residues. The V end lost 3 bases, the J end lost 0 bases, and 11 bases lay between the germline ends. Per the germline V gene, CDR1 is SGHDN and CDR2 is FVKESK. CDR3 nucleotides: TGTGCCAGCAGCCACGGGAACAGCATGAACACTGAAGCTTTCTTT. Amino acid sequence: CASSHGNSMNTEAFF. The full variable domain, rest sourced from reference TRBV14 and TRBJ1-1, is EAGVTQFPSHSVIEKGQTVTLRCDPISGHDNLYWYRRVMGKEIKFLLHFVKESKQDESGMPNNRFLAERTGGTYSTLKVQPAELEDSGVYFCASSHGNSMNTEAFFGQGTRLTVV.

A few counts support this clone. The CDR3 loop reads CASSLTWTGSQPQHF. The DNA of the CDR3 is TGTGCCAGTAGTCTGACTTGGACAGGGAGTCAGCCCCAGCATTTT. V is TRBV19 and J is TRBJ1-5; 8 bases are shared with TRBD1. CDR1 and CDR2 (germline): LNHDA, SQIVND (reference sequence). Unmatched junction bases numbered 9, after V lost 5 bases and J lost 6 bases. The CDR3 is 15 residues long.

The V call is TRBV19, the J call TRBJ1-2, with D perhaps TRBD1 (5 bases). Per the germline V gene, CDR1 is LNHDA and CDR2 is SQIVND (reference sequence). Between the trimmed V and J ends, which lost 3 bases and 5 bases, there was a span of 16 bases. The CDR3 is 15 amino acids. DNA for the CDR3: TGTGCCAGTAGTATCCCCCAAGGGGCTAGTTATGGCTACACCTTC. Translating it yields CASSIPQGASYGYTF.

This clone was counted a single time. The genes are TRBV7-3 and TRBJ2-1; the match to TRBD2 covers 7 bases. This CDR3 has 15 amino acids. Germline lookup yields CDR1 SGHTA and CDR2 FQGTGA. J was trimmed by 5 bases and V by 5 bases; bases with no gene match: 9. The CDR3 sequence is CASSVKAGLNNEQFF. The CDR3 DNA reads TGTGCCAGCAGCGTTAAAGCGGGACTTAACAATGAGCAGTTCTTC.

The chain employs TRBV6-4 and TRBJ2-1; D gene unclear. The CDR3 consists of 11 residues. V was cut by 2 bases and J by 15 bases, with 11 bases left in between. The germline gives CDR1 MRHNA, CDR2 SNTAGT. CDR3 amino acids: CASSDGRWLFF. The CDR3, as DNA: TGTGCCAGCAGTGACGGCAGATGGCTGTTCTTC.

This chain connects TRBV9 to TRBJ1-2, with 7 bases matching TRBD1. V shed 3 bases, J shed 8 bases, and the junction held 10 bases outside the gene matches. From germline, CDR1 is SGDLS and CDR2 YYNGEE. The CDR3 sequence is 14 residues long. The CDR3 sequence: CASSGTGTDLGYTF. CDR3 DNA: TGTGCCAGCAGCGGCACCGGGACAGATTTAGGCTACACCTTC.

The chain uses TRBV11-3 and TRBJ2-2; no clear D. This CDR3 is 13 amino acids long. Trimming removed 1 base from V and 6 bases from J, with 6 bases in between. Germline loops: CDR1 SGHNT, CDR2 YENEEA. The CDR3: CASSLVGPGELFF. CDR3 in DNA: TGTGCCAGCAGCTTAGTTGGGCCCGGGGAGCTGTTTTTT.

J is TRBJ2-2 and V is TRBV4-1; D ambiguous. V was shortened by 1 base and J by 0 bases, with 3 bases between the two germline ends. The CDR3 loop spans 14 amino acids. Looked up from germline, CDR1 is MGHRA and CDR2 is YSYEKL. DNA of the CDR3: TGCGCCAGCAGCCAAGCTACGAACACCGGGGAGCTGTTTTTT. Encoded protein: CASSQATNTGELFF.

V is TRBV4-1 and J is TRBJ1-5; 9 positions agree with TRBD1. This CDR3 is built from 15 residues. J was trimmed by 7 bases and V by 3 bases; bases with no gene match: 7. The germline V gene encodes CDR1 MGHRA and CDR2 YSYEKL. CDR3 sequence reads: CASSQGQGPFQPQHF. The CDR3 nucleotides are TGCGCCAGCAGCCAGGGACAGGGACCTTTCCAGCCCCAGCATTTT.

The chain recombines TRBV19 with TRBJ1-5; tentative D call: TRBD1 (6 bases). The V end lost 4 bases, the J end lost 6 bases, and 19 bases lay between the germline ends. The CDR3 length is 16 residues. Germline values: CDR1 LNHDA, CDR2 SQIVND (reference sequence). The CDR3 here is CASSNQGRGDGQPQHF. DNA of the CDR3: TGTGCCAGTAGTAACCAAGGCAGGGGCGACGGTCAGCCCCAGCATTTT.

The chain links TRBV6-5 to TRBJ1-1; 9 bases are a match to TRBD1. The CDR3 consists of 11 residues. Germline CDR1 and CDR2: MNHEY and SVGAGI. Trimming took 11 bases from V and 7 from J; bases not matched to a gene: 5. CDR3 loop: CAAGTGSEAFF. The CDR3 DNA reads TGTGCCGCTGGGACAGGGAGTGAAGCTTTCTTT.

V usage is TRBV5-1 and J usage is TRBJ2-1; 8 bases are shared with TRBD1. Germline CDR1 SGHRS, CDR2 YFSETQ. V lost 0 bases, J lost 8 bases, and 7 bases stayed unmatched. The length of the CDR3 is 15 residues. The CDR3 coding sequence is TGCGCCAGCAGCTTGGCGGGACAGGAGGAATATGAGCAGTTCTTC. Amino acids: CASSLAGQEEYEQFF.

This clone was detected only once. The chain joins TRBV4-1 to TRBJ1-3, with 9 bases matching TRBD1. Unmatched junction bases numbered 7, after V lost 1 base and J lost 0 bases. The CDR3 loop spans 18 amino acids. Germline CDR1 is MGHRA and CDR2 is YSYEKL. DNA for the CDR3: TGCGCCAGCAGCCAAGGACCGACAGGGGGGGCCTCTGGAAACACCATATATTTT. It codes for CASSQGPTGGASGNTIYF.

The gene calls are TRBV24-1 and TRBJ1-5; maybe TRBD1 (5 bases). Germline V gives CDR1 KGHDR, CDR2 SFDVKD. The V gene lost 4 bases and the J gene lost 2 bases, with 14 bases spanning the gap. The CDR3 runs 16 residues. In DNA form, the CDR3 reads TGTGCCACCAGTGACCTGGGGGGTTTCGGCAATCAGCCCCAGCATTTT. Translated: CATSDLGGFGNQPQHF.

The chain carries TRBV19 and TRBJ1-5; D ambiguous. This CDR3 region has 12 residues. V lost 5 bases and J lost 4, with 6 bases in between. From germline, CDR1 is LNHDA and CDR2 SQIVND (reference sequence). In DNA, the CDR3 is TGTGCCAGTAGTTCCTTAAATCAGCCCCAGCATTTT. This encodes CASSSLNQPQHF.

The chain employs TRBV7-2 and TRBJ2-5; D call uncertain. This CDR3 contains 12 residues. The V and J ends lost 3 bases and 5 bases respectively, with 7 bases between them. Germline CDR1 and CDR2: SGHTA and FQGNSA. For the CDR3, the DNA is TGTGCCAGCAGCTTTAACGGGGAGACCCAGTACTTC. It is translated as CASSFNGETQYF.

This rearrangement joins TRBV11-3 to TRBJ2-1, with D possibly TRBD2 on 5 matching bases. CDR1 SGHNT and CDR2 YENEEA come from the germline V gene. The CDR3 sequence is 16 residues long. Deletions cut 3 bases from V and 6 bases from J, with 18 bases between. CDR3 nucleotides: TGTGCCAGCAGCTTCGCATCAGTTGGAGGAGTCAATGAGCAGTTCTTC. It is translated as CASSFASVGGVNEQFF.

The CDR3 nucleotides read TGTGCCAGCAGTTATGCGACTAGCGGATCGAACACCGGGGAGCTGTTTTTT. Translating it yields CASSYATSGSNTGELFF. The rearrangement links TRBV6-2 or TRBV6-3 to TRBJ2-2, with 9 positions matching TRBD2. This CDR3 contains 17 residues. After removal of 3 bases from V and 0 bases from J, the junction contained 5 bases not matched to a gene. In germline, CDR1 is MNHEY, CDR2 SVGEGT.

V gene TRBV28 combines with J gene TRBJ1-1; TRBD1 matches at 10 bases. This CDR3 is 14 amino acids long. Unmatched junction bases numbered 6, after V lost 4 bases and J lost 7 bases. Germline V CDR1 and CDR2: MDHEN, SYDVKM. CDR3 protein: CASSSLDRGIEAFF. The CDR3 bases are TGTGCCAGCAGTTCCCTGGACAGGGGGATTGAAGCTTTCTTT.

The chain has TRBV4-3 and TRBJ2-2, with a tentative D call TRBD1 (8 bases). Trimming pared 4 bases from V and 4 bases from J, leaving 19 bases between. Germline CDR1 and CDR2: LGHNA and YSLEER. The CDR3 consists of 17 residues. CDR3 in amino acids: CASSLYNTGGGTGELFF. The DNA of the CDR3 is TGCGCCAGCAGCCTATACAATACAGGGGGGGGCACCGGGGAGCTGTTTTTT.

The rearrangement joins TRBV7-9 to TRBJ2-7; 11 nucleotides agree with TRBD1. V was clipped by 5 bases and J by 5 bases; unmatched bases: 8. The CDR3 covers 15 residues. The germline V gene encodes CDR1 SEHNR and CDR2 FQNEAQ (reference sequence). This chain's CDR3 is CASSIRTGGLDEQYF. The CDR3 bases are TGTGCCAGCAGCATAAGGACAGGGGGCTTGGACGAGCAGTACTTC.

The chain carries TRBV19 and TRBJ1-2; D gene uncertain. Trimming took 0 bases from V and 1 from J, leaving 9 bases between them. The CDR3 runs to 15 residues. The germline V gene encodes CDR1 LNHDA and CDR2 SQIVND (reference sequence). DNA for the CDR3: TGTGCCAGTAGTATAGACAGGTACCTTAACTATGGCTACACCTTC. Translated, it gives CASSIDRYLNYGYTF.

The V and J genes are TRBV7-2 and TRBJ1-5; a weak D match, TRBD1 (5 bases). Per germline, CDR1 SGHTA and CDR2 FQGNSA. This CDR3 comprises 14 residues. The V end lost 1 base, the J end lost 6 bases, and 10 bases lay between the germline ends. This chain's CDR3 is CASSLGAGSQPQHF. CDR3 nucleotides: TGTGCCAGCAGCTTAGGTGCAGGGTCTCAGCCCCAGCATTTT.

CDR3 nucleotides: TGTGCCAGCAATCAGCCAGGGGGGACCGGGGAGCTGTTTTTT. It codes for CASNQPGGTGELFF. This chain links TRBV6-5 with TRBJ2-2; maybe TRBD1 (7 bases). CDR3 size: 14 residues. Germline V CDR1 and CDR2: MNHEY, SVGAGI. With 7 bases removed from V and 5 bases from J, the gap between germline ends came to 14 bases.

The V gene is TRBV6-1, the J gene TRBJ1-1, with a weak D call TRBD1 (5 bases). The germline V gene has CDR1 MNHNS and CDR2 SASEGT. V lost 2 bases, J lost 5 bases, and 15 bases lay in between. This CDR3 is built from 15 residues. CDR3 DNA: TGTGCCAGCAGTGAATTGTGGGGCGGTCAGACTGAAGCTTTCTTT. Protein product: CASSELWGGQTEAFF.

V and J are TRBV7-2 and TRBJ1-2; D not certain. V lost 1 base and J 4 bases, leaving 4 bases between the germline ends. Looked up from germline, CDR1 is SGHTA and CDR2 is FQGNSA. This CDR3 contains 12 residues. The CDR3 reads CASSLDSYGYTF. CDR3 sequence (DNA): TGTGCCAGCAGCTTAGACAGCTATGGCTACACCTTC.